This entry describes one TCR beta chain. Its antigen is not identified. The data originate from a study of cytomegalovirus exposure and HLA in healthy donors. Study-wide findings and caveats: In a later analysis, at a false discovery rate of 0.05, over 15,000 TCR beta sequences matched HLA alleles.

Researchers ran the PCR with 60 Vbeta and 13 Jbeta primers. The table came from immunoSEQ multiplex PCR; TCRdb's copy has only in-frame clones and leaves some out. The table includes around 150,000 clones, 79% detected once. The receptor's source is a man aged 35-49 years in good health and CMV-seronegative. The sequenced material came from PBMCs.

The CDR3 nucleotides are TGCGCCAGCAGCCCCGGTAGACAGGTTGGCACAGATACGCAGTATTTT. It yields the protein CASSPGRQVGTDTQYF. The chain couples TRBV5-1 to TRBJ2-3; TRBD1 is a possible D gene (6 bases). With 4 bases removed from V and 1 base from J, the gap between germline ends came to 16 bases. The CDR3 is 16 residues long. CDR1 is SGHRS and CDR2 is YFSETQ in the germline V gene. The full variable domain, completed using reference TRBV5-1 and TRBJ2-3, is KAGVTQTPRYLIKTRGQQVTLSCSPISGHRSVSWYQQTPGQGLQFLFEYFSETQRNKGNFPGRFSGRQFSNSRSEMNVSTLELGDSALYLCASSPGRQVGTDTQYFGPGTRLTVL.